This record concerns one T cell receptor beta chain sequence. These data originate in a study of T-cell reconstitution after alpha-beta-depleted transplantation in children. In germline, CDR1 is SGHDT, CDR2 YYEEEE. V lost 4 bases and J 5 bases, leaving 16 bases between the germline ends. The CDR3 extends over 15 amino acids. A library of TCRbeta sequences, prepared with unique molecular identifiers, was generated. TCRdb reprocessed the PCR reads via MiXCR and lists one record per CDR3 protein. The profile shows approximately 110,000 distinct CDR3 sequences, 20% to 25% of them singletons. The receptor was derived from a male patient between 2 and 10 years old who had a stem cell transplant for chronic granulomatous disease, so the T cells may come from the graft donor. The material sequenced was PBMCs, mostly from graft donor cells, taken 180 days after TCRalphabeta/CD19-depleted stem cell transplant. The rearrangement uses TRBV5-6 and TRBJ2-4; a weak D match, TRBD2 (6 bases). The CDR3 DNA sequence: TGTGCCAGCAGCAGAATTACTAGCAGCGAAAACATTCAGTACTTC. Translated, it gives CASSRITSSENIQYF.